This T cell receptor beta chain was identified in a study of T cell changes during pregnancy in multiple sclerosis. Germline loops: CDR1 SGHTA, CDR2 FQGNSA. The CDR3 extends over 13 amino acids. V gave up 4 bases and J gave up 9 bases; unmatched junction bases: 7. Clones were sequenced by immunoSEQ multiplex PCR, and TCRdb holds only the in-frame ones, with some missing. The sample yields some 42,000 clones, roughly nine tenths seen once. The specimen comprised CD4+ T cells from peripheral blood mononuclear cells, sampled after pregnancy. The TCR originated in a female donor with multiple sclerosis, enrolled in a pregnancy study. V is TRBV7-2 and J is TRBJ2-3, with 7 bases fitting TRBD2. CDR3 sequence reads: CASSSGGGITQYF. The CDR3 DNA is TGTGCCAGCAGCTCTGGGGGGGGTATCACGCAGTATTTT.